The 13 T cell receptor beta chains below all came from one sample that was sequenced in a study of immune evolution from preneoplasia to lung adenocarcinoma. Profiling relied on immunoSEQ multiplex PCR, and the TCRdb table lists in-frame clones only, not all of them. The repertoire includes over 1,500 clones, approximately 83% of them detected once, and about 2.4% sits in the top ten. The material sequenced was FFPE invasive lung adenocarcinoma tissue. These receptors were obtained from a person aged 45 to 59 with lung adenocarcinoma.

This clone was counted only a few times. V usage is TRBV6-1 and J usage is TRBJ1-5, with TRBD1 matching over 8 bases. After removal of 3 bases from V and 3 bases from J, the junction contained 1 base not matched to a gene. The CDR3 sequence is 14 residues long. Germline V gene lookup returns CDR1 MNHNS and CDR2 SASEGT. DNA for the CDR3: TGTGCCAGCAGTGACAGGGGGCACAATCAGCCCCAGCATTTT. Protein: CASSDRGHNQPQHF.

V gene TRBV28 combines with J gene TRBJ1-5; D not resolved. V was pared by 5 bases and J by 8 bases, with 22 bases between. From germline, CDR1 is MDHEN and CDR2 SYDVKM. This CDR3 is 16 amino acids long. The CDR3 DNA follows: TGTGCCAGCAGTCCAGCCCTTGACACAAAATGGGAGCCCCAGCATTTT. Its translation is CASSPALDTKWEPQHF.

The chain combines TRBV27 with TRBJ1-1; TRBD1 is a possible D gene (6 bases). CDR1 is MNHEY, CDR2 SMNVEV, per germline (reference sequence). The V end lost 5 bases, the J end lost 5 bases, and 12 bases lay between the germline ends. The CDR3 runs to 13 residues. Here the CDR3 DNA reads TGTGCCAGCAGTCAACAGGGAAATACTGAAGCTTTCTTT. Protein: CASSQQGNTEAFF.

The V and J genes are TRBV6-1 and TRBJ1-1, with a weak D call TRBD1 (6 bases). Deletions cut 3 bases from V and 0 bases from J, with 11 bases between. CDR3 length: 15 amino acids. Germline V gene data show CDR1 as MNHNS and CDR2 as SASEGT. The CDR3 region is CASSERDTVNTEAFF. CDR3 bases: TGTGCCAGCAGTGAGAGGGACACCGTGAACACTGAAGCTTTCTTT.

This clone was picked up one time. J is TRBJ1-4 and V is TRBV7-9; no definite D call. This CDR3 has 15 amino acids. Germline values: CDR1 SEHNR, CDR2 FQNEAQ (reference sequence). V gave up 4 bases and J gave up 4 bases, with 13 bases separating them. Here the CDR3 reads CASSYREGSNEKLFF. In DNA form, the CDR3 reads TGTGCCAGCAGCTACCGGGAAGGTAGTAATGAAAAACTGTTTTTT.

CDR3 in amino acids: CASSLTGQILGNTIYF. The CDR3 nucleotides are TGTGCCAGCAGCTTAACGGGACAAATACTTGGAAACACCATATATTTT. V and J are TRBV11-2 and TRBJ1-3; tentative D call: TRBD1 (6 bases). The CDR3 sequence is 16 residues long. Per the germline V gene, CDR1 is SGHAT and CDR2 is FQNNGV. Between the trimmed V and J ends, which lost 2 bases and 3 bases, there was a span of 14 bases. Supplemented by reference TRBV11-2 and TRBJ1-3, the full variable domain reads EAGVAQSPRYKIIEKRQSVAFWCNPISGHATLYWYQQILGQGPKLLIQFQNNGVVDDSQLPKDRFSAERLKGVDSTLKIQPAKLEDSAVYLCASSLTGQILGNTIYFGEGSWLTVV.

This clone was seen more than once but under ten times. The chain combines TRBV28 with TRBJ2-5; D remains unclear. This CDR3 is 11 amino acids long. Germline V CDR1 and CDR2: MDHEN, SYDVKM. Trimming shortened V by 4 bases and J by 7 bases, and 7 bases separated the two germline ends. The CDR3 DNA sequence: TGTGCCAGCAGTTCGTCTGGGACCCAGTACTTC. Translated: CASSSSGTQYF.

The genes are TRBV7-2 and TRBJ2-2, with TRBD1 matching 8 bases. This CDR3 has 15 amino acids. Germline lookup yields CDR1 SGHTA and CDR2 FQGNSA. V lost 4 bases and J lost 4; bases outside the gene matches: 5. DNA of the CDR3: TGTGCCAGCAGCTCGGTCACAGGGGGCACCGGGGAGCTGTTTTTT. It translates to CASSSVTGGTGELFF.

This chain joins TRBV11-2 and TRBJ2-4; D uncertain. V was cut by 8 bases and J by 4 bases, with 18 bases left in between. The CDR3 consists of 15 residues. From germline, CDR1 is SGHAT and CDR2 FQNNGV. The CDR3 loop reads CASGTGGYSKNIQYF. CDR3 DNA: TGTGCCAGCGGCACGGGCGGCTACAGTAAAAACATTCAGTACTTC.

This clone was seen only a few times. Other DNA sequences in this specimen translate into the identical CDR3. V is TRBV15 and J is TRBJ2-7; 7 positions agree with TRBD1. Trimming cost V 0 bases and J 5 bases; bases outside gene matches: 13. Germline V gene data show CDR1 as LNHNV and CDR2 as YYDKDF (reference sequence). This CDR3 has 17 residues. The CDR3 DNA sequence: TGTGCCACCAGCAGAGACATTTCGACAGGGAGTATCCACGAGCAGTACTTC. It encodes CATSRDISTGSIHEQYF.

This chain joins TRBV6-4 and TRBJ2-3; 7 nucleotides line up with TRBD2. The CDR3 runs to 14 residues. V gave up 5 bases and J gave up 1 base; unmatched junction bases: 3. Germline V lookup: CDR1 MRHNA, CDR2 SNTAGT. CDR3 sequence (DNA): TGTGCCAGCAGTCTTCGGGGGGGCACAGATACGCAGTATTTT. Translated, it gives CASSLRGGTDTQYF.

The chain uses TRBV28 and TRBJ1-5; D remains unclear. This CDR3 comprises 13 residues. Trimming pared 2 bases from V and 11 bases from J, leaving 13 bases between. The germline CDR1 and CDR2 sequences are MDHEN and SYDVKM. CDR3 sequence: CASSLRGKTSQHF. The CDR3 DNA sequence: TGTGCCAGCAGTTTACGGGGAAAGACCTCCCAGCATTTT.

This chain joins TRBV4-2 and TRBJ2-1; D ambiguous. V was pared by 3 bases and J by 5 bases, with 11 bases between. The CDR3 totals 14 residues. Germline V lookup: CDR1 LGHNA, CDR2 YNFKEQ. CDR3 bases: TGTGCCAGCAGCCAGCCACAAGGCGACAATGAGCAGTTCTTC. Translating gives CASSQPQGDNEQFF.